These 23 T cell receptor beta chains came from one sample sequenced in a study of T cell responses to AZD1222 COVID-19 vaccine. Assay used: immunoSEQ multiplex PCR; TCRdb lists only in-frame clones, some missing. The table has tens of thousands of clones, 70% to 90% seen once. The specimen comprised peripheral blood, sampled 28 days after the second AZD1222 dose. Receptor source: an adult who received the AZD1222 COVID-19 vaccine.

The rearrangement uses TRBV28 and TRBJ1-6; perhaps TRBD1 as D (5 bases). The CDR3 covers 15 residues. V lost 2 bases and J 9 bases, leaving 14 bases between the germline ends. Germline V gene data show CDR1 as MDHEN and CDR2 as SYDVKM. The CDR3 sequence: CASSLVAGLSSPLHF. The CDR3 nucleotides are TGTGCCAGCAGTTTAGTAGCAGGGTTGAGTTCACCCCTCCACTTT.

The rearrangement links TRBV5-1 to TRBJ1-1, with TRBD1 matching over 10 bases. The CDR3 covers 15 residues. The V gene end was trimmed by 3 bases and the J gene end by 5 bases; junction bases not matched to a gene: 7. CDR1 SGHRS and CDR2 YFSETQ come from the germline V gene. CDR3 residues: CASSSRTGGTTEAFF. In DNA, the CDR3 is TGCGCCAGCAGCTCCCGGACAGGGGGAACAACTGAAGCTTTCTTT.

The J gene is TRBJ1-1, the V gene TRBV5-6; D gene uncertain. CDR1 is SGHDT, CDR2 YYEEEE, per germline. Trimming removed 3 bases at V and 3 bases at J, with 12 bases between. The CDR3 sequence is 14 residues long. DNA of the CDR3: TGTGCCAGCAGCTGGGGATCAAGTGACACTGAAGCTTTCTTT. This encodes CASSWGSSDTEAFF. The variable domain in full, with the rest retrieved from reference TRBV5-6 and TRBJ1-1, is DAGVTQSPTHLIKTRGQQVTLRCSPKSGHDTVSWYQQALGQGPQFIFQYYEEEERQRGNFPDRFSGHQFPNYSSELNVNALLLGDSALYLCASSWGSSDTEAFFGQGTRLTVV.

CDR3 nucleotides: TGTGCCAGCTCACCAGGGGGATCCGATGGCTACACCTTC. Amino acids: CASSPGGSDGYTF. The V gene is TRBV18, the J gene TRBJ1-2; TRBD1 might be the D (5 bases). This CDR3 comprises 13 residues. Per the germline V gene, CDR1 is KGHSH and CDR2 is LQKENI. V was pared by 2 bases and J by 6 bases, with 10 bases between.

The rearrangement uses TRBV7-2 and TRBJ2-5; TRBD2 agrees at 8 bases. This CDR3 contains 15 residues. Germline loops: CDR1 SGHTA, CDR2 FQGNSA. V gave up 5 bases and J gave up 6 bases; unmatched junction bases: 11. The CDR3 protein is CASSPDGGVEKTQYF. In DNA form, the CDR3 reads TGTGCCAGCAGCCCGGACGGGGGGGTCGAGAAGACCCAGTACTTC.

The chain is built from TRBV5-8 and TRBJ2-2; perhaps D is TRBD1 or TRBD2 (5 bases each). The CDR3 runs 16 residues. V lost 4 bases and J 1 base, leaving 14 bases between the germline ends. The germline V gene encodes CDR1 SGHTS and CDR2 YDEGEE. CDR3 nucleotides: TGTGCCAGCAGCCGAGGGGCCGCGTGGAACACCGGGGAGCTGTTTTTT. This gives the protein CASSRGAAWNTGELFF.

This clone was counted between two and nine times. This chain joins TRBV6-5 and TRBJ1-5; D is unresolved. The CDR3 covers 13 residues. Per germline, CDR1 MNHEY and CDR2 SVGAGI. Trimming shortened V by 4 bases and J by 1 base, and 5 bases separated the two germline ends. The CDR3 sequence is CASSSSSNQPQHF. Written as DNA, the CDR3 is TGTGCCAGCAGTTCTTCAAGCAATCAGCCCCAGCATTTT.

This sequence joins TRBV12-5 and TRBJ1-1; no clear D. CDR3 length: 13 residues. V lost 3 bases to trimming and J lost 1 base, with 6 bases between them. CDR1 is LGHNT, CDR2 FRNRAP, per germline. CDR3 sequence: CASGLEENTEAFF. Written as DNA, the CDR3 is TGTGCTAGTGGTTTAGAGGAGAACACTGAAGCTTTCTTT.

CDR3 in DNA: TGTGCCAGCAGACCTGACAGGGTCTATGGCTACACCTTC. It specifies CASRPDRVYGYTF. V is TRBV28 and J is TRBJ1-2; 7 nucleotides agree with TRBD1. V shed 6 bases, J shed 4 bases, and the junction held 5 bases outside the gene matches. The CDR3 spans 13 residues. Germline V gene lookup returns CDR1 MDHEN and CDR2 SYDVKM.

This chain's CDR3 is CASSPELVKNTGELFF. In nucleotides, the CDR3 is TGTGCCAGCTCACCAGAGTTAGTCAAGAACACCGGGGAGCTGTTTTTT. The rearrangement links TRBV18 to TRBJ2-2; no clear D. This CDR3 region has 16 residues. Germline lookup yields CDR1 KGHSH and CDR2 LQKENI. Trimming removed 2 bases from V and 1 base from J, with 11 bases in between.

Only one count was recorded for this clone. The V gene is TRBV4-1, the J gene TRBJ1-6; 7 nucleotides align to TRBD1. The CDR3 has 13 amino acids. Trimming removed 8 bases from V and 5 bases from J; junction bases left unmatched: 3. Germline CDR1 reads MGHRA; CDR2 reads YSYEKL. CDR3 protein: CASGQGDNSPLHF. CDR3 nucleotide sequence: TGCGCCAGCGGGCAGGGGGATAATTCACCCCTCCACTTT.

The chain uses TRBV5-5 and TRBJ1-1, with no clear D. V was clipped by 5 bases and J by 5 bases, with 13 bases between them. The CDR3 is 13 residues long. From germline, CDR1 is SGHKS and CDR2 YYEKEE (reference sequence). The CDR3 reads CASRTEVGTEAFF. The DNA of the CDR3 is TGTGCCAGCAGGACGGAGGTAGGAACTGAAGCTTTCTTT.

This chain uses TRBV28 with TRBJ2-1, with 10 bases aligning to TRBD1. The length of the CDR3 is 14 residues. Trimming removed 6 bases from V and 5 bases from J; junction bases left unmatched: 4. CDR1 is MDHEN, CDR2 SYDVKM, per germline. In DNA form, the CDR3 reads TGTGCCAGCAGAGACAGGGGGCAGGACAATGAGCAGTTCTTC. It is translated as CASRDRGQDNEQFF.

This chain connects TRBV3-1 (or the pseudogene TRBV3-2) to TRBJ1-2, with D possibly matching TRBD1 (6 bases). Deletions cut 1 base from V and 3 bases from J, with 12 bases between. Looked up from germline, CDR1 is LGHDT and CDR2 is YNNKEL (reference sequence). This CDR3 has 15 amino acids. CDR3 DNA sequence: TGTGCCAGCAGCCAAGCAGAGGGGGTGCACTATGGCTACACCTTC. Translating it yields CASSQAEGVHYGYTF.

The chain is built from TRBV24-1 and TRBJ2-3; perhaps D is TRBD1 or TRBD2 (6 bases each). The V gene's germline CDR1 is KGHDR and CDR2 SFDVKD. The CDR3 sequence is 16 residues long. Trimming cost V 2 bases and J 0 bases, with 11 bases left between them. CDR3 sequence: CATSDWRDISTDTQYF. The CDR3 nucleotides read TGTGCCACCAGTGATTGGCGGGACATTAGCACAGATACGCAGTATTTT.

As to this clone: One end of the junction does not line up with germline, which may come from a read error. CDR3 in amino acids: CASSSVPSGANEQFF. CDR3 coding DNA: TGTGCTAGCAGCTCGGTCCCTAGCGGGGCCAATGAGCAGTTCTTC. The rearrangement joins TRBV7-7 to TRBJ2-1, with 9 bases fitting TRBD2. The CDR3 is 15 amino acids. Germline V gene sequence: CDR1 SSHAT, CDR2 FNYEAQ (reference sequence).

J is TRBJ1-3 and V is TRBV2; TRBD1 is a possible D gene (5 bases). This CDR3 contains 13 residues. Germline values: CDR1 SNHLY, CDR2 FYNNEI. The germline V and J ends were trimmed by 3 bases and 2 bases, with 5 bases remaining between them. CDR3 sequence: CASSDRAGNTIYF. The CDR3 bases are TGTGCCAGCAGTGACAGGGCTGGAAACACCATATATTTT.

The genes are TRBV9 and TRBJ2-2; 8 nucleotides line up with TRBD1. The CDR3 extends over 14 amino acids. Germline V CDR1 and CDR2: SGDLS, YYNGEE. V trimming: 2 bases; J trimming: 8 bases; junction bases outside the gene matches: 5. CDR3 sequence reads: CASSVRDRLGELFF. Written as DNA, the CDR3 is TGTGCCAGCAGCGTCCGGGACAGGTTGGGGGAGCTGTTTTTT.

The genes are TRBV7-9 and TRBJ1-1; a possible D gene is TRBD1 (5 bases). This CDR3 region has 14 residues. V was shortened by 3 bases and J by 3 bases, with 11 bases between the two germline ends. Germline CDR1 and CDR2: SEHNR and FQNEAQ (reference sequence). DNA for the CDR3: TGTGCCAGCAGCTTCGGGGCAGCATACACTGAAGCTTTCTTT. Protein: CASSFGAAYTEAFF.

CDR3 bases: TGTGCCAGTAGTTCACGGACAGGGGACTACGAGCAGTACTTC. Its translation is CASSSRTGDYEQYF. The chain uses TRBV19 and TRBJ2-7; 9 bases are a match to TRBD1. Germline assignment: CDR1 LNHDA and CDR2 SQIVND (reference sequence). The CDR3 has 14 residues. With 5 bases clipped from V and 3 bases from J, the junction kept 5 bases outside the gene matches.

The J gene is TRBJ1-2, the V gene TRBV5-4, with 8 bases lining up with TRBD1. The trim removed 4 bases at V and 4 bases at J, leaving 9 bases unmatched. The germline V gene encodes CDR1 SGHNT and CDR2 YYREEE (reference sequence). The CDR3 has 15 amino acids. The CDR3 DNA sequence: TGTGCCAGCAGCACAGGACAGGGTGGGGTCTATGGCTACACCTTC. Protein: CASSTGQGGVYGYTF.

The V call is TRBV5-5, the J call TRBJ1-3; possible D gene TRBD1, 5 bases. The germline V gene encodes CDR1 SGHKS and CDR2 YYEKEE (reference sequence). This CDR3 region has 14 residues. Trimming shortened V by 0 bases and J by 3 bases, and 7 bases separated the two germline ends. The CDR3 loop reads CASSLAGDGNTIYF. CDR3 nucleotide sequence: TGTGCCAGCAGCTTGGCGGGGGATGGAAACACCATATATTTT. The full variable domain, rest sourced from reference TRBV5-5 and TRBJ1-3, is DAGVTQSPTHLIKTRGQQVTLRCSPISGHKSVSWYQQVLGQGPQFIFQYYEKEERGRGNFPDRFSARQFPNYSSELNVNALLLGDSALYLCASSLAGDGNTIYFGEGSWLTVV.

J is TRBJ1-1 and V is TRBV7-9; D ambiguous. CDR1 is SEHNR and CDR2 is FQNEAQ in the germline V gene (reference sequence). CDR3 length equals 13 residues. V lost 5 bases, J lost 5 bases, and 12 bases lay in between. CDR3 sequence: CASSPREMTEAFF. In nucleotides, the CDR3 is TGTGCCAGCAGCCCCCGGGAAATGACTGAAGCTTTCTTT. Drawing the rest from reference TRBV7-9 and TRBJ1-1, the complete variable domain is DTGVSQNPRHKITKRGQNVTFRCDPISEHNRLYWYRQTLGQGPEFLTYFQNEAQLEKSRLLSDRFSAERPKGSFSTLEIQRTEQGDSAMYLCASSPREMTEAFFGQGTRLTVV.